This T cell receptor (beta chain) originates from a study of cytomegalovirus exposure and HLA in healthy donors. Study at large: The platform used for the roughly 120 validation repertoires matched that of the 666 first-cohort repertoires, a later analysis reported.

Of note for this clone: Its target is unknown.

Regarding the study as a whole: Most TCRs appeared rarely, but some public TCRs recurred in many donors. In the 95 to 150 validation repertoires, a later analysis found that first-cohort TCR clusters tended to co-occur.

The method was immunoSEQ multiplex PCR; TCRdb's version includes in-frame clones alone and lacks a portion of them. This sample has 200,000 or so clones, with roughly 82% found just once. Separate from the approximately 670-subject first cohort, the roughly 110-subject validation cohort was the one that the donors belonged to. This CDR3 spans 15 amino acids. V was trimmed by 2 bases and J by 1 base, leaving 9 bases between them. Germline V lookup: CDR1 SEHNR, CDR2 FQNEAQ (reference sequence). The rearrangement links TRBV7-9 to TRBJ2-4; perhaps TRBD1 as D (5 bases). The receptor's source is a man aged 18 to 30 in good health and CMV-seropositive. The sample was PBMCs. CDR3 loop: CASSLTWGAKNIQYF. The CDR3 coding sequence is TGTGCCAGCAGCTTAACTTGGGGCGCCAAAAACATTCAGTACTTC.